These 11 T cell receptor beta chains were sequenced from one sample in a study (dated by TCRdb to between 2014 and 2017). Library method: 5' RACE. Sequencing was performed on an Illumina MiSeq. The public reads were quality trimmed at Q25 with fastp and then assembled into clones with MiXCR by TCRdb, keeping productive beta chains. All rows with the same CDR3 protein become a single entry with the most common DNA and genes. The sample includes 50,000 to 65,000 distinct CDR3 sequences, with roughly 28% observed a single time. Of the sample, about 3% is held by the ten largest clones. The sample taken for sequencing was tumor-infiltrating memory CD4+ T cells sorted from the breast tumor. The cell subset or site tag for this specimen amounts to: memory CD4+ T cells, CD4+CD45RO+CD25-. These receptors all stem from a female donor with breast cancer.

This clonotype was found a few times. This rearrangement joins TRBV19 to TRBJ2-5; D may be TRBD1 (5 bases). Trimming cost V 9 bases and J 4 bases, with 15 bases left between them. The CDR3 contains 13 residues. The V gene's germline CDR1 is LNHDA and CDR2 SQIVND (reference sequence). The DNA for the CDR3 is TGTGCCAGCCAAGGACAAGCCACAGAGACCCAGTACTTC. It translates to CASQGQATETQYF. The variable domain in full, completed from reference TRBV19 and TRBJ2-5, reads DGGITQSPKYLFRKEGQNVTLSCEQNLNHDAMYWYRQDPGQGLRLIYYSQIVNDFQKGDIAEGYSVSREKKESFPLTVTSAQKNPTAFYLCASQGQATETQYFGPGTRLLVL.

In its sample, this clonotype was seen a few times. The V call is TRBV20-1, the J call TRBJ2-3; TRBD2 aligns across 14 bases. The CDR3 runs 16 residues. Germline-derived CDR1 and CDR2 are DFQATT and SNEGSKA (reference sequence). Trimming at V came to 0 bases and at J to 9 bases, leaving 8 bases not matched to a gene. CDR3 sequence: CSARDPGTSGSTTQYF. The CDR3 DNA reads TGCAGTGCTAGAGACCCCGGGACTAGCGGGAGTACGACGCAGTATTTT.

The rearrangement uses TRBV7-2 and TRBJ2-2, with TRBD2 matching 7 bases. This CDR3 has 15 amino acids. The germline V gene encodes CDR1 SGHTA and CDR2 FQGNSA. After removal of 4 bases from V and 6 bases from J, the junction contained 8 bases not matched to a gene. For the CDR3, the DNA is TGTGCCAGCAGCTCTGGGGGGGTATTCGCCGGGGAGCTGTTTTTT. It translates to CASSSGGVFAGELFF.

The rearrangement joins TRBV6-5 to TRBJ2-7; 9 bases map to TRBD2. V shed 4 bases, J shed 4 bases, and the junction held 11 bases outside the gene matches. The germline V gene encodes CDR1 MNHEY and CDR2 SVGAGI. This CDR3 has 16 residues. CDR3 nucleotide sequence: TGTGCCAGCAGTTCCCCGGGGCGGGGGGGGACTTACGAGCAGTACTTC. Residues: CASSSPGRGGTYEQYF.

The V gene is TRBV7-9, the J gene TRBJ2-1; a possible D gene is TRBD1 (6 bases). V was cut by 1 base and J by 8 bases, with 9 bases left in between. In germline, CDR1 is SEHNR, CDR2 FQNEAQ (reference sequence). This CDR3 spans 13 amino acids. CDR3 sequence reads: CASSLVRGYEQFF. CDR3 nucleotides: TGTGCCAGCAGCTTAGTTAGGGGGTATGAGCAGTTCTTC.

This rearrangement joins TRBV20-1 to TRBJ2-3, with no clear D. CDR1 is DFQATT, CDR2 SNEGSKA, per germline (reference sequence). The CDR3 loop spans 14 amino acids. V lost 2 bases to trimming and J lost 2 bases, with 11 bases between them. The CDR3 coding sequence is TGCAGTGCTAGACCCACAGTCATCACAGATACGCAGTATTTT. Protein product: CSARPTVITDTQYF.

The gene calls are TRBV5-1 and TRBJ1-5; 10 bases align to TRBD1. This CDR3 region has 18 residues. Germline V gene data show CDR1 as SGHRS and CDR2 as YFSETQ. J gave up 1 base and V 2 bases, and 9 bases lay outside the gene matches. The CDR3 nucleotides are TGCGCCAGCAGCTTACATACCCGGGACAGGGGAAGCAATCAGCCCCAGCATTTT. Translated, it gives CASSLHTRDRGSNQPQHF.

The rearrangement uses TRBV6-5 and TRBJ2-3, with TRBD1 matching over 9 bases. Germline lookup yields CDR1 MNHEY and CDR2 SVGAGI. V was pared by 9 bases and J by 3 bases, with 7 bases of the junction left unmatched. The CDR3 is made up of 14 amino acids. CDR3 region: CASTPGQGTDTQYF. CDR3 bases: TGTGCCAGTACACCGGGACAGGGAACAGATACGCAGTATTTT.

J is TRBJ2-7 and V is TRBV7-2, with 10 bases lining up with TRBD1. With V trimmed by 3 bases and J by 5 bases, 4 bases remained unmatched. The CDR3 extends over 14 amino acids. Looked up from germline, CDR1 is SGHTA and CDR2 is FQGNSA. CDR3 sequence reads: CASSFGQGVNEQYF. For the CDR3, the DNA is TGTGCCAGCAGCTTCGGACAGGGGGTCAACGAGCAGTACTTC.

The chain is built from TRBV6-5 and TRBJ2-3, with D possibly matching TRBD2 (5 bases). CDR3 size: 13 residues. The V end was cut by 4 bases, the J end by 4 bases, with 9 bases between. Germline values: CDR1 MNHEY, CDR2 SVGAGI. The CDR3 spells CASSLLGADTQYF. The CDR3 DNA is TGTGCCAGCAGTTTACTAGGAGCAGATACGCAGTATTTT.

This clonotype appeared a few times. The CDR3 nucleotides are TGTGCCAGCAGCTTAGACATCTACGAGCAGTACTTC. It translates to CASSLDIYEQYF. The chain employs TRBV11-3 and TRBJ2-7; D is uncertain. Trimming pared 0 bases from V and 3 bases from J, leaving 3 bases between. Per germline, CDR1 SGHNT and CDR2 YENEEA. The CDR3 is 12 residues long.